This T cell receptor (beta chain) originates from a study of blood T cell repertoires in COVID-19. Participant age was roughly 18 to 90 years, and participants resided in approximately 24 US areas. Donors of Cohort 3 who recovered were those that had two negative PCRs, clearance, or symptom resolution. This table comes from immunoSEQ multiplex PCR, and its TCRdb copy is limited to in-frame clones, with some not included. The sample includes under 300,000 clones, 70% to 90% seen only once; the top ten take around 1.8%. Germline V gives CDR1 MNHNS, CDR2 SASEGT. The V end was cut by 2 bases, the J end by 6 bases, with 17 bases between. The CDR3 contains 16 residues.

The source material was PBMCs or T cells enriched from blood (not recorded which). The receptor's source is a woman aged 50 to 60 who had recovered from COVID-19. The chain employs TRBV6-1 and TRBJ1-5; no reliable D call. The DNA of the CDR3 is TGTGCCAGCAGTGAACATGGTCGGGGAGGAGTTCAGCCCCAGCATTTT. Protein sequence: CASSEHGRGGVQPQHF.